Below, 27 T cell receptor beta chains from the same sample are listed, as sequenced in a study of fetal regulatory T cell absence and autoimmunity (dated by TCRdb to about 2017). Library generation was performed with the immunoSEQ multiplex PCR assay. TCRdb stores this immuneACCESS table with in-frame sequences only. Part of the clones is absent; in the studies checked, under half of the shortfall reflects unresolved V genes, and no reason is known for the rest. Counted in this sample were 85,000 to 100,000 clones; 55% to 75% of them appeared once. Clones ranked in the top ten supply just under 2% of the sample. Sequencing used pancreas tissue. These receptors all stem from a male donor with IPEX syndrome.

The V gene is TRBV25-1, the J gene TRBJ1-4; 8 nucleotides line up with TRBD1. CDR1 MGHDK and CDR2 SYGVNS come from the germline V gene. The junction had 6 bases not matched to a gene; V was cut back by 10 bases and J by 8 bases. This CDR3 region has 12 residues. This CDR3 reads CATIGTGEKLFF. The CDR3 DNA reads TGTGCCACCATCGGGACAGGCGAAAAACTGTTTTTT.

This rearrangement joins TRBV5-4 to TRBJ2-6; maybe TRBD1 (6 bases). Germline CDR1 is SGHNT and CDR2 is YYREEE (reference sequence). The germline V and J ends were trimmed by 4 bases and 0 bases, with 14 bases remaining between them. The CDR3 totals 17 residues. The CDR3 coding sequence is TGTGCCAGCAGCCCCGGACAGTTTAGCTCTGGGGCCAACGTCCTGACTTTC. This gives the protein CASSPGQFSSGANVLTF.

This clone was detected only a few times. The genes are TRBV9 and TRBJ2-1; 9 nucleotides agree with TRBD2. Germline V gene data show CDR1 as SGDLS and CDR2 as YYNGEE. The CDR3 consists of 15 residues. After removal of 0 bases from V and 8 bases from J, the junction contained 6 bases not matched to a gene. The CDR3 here is CASSVVAGVGHEQFF. Written as DNA, the CDR3 is TGTGCCAGCAGCGTAGTAGCGGGAGTGGGCCATGAGCAGTTCTTC.

This clone was seen a few times. This rearrangement joins TRBV5-1 to TRBJ2-5; TRBD2 matches at 9 bases. Germline-derived CDR1 and CDR2 are SGHRS and YFSETQ. The CDR3 contains 14 residues. V shed 0 bases and J 4 bases; nucleotides not matched to a gene: 1. The CDR3 reads CASSLGSGGETQYF. CDR3 bases: TGCGCCAGCAGCTTGGGTAGCGGGGGAGAGACCCAGTACTTC.

The chain joins TRBV27 to TRBJ2-3; unclear D gene. The CDR3 sequence is 13 residues long. Trimming pared 7 bases from V and 2 bases from J, leaving 10 bases between. Germline V gives CDR1 MNHEY, CDR2 SMNVEV (reference sequence). The CDR3, as DNA: TGTGCCAGCAAGGGCGGAATCACAGATACGCAGTATTTT. Translating gives CASKGGITDTQYF.

This clone was counted between two and nine times. The chain recombines TRBV10-1 with TRBJ1-2; no clear D gene. The V end lost 7 bases, the J end lost 7 bases, and 19 bases lay between the germline ends. Germline CDR1 WNHNN, CDR2 SYGVQD (reference sequence). The CDR3 sequence is 14 residues long. CDR3 residues: CASTPSGDSGGYTF. CDR3 DNA sequence: TGCGCCAGCACCCCCAGCGGGGATTCAGGTGGCTACACCTTC.

This clone was counted a few times. The rearrangement uses TRBV19 and TRBJ2-1, with 9 bases identical to TRBD1. This CDR3 contains 14 residues. The V gene end was trimmed by 6 bases and the J gene end by 10 bases; junction bases not matched to a gene: 10. The germline V gene encodes CDR1 LNHDA and CDR2 SQIVND (reference sequence). Here the CDR3 DNA reads TGTGCCAGTAGCCAGAACAGGGGGCTTGGGGAGCAGTTCTTC. Amino acids: CASSQNRGLGEQFF.

V is TRBV5-6 and J is TRBJ2-7; 10 bases are a match to TRBD2. The CDR3 is 18 amino acids. The germline gives CDR1 SGHDT, CDR2 YYEEEE. J was trimmed by 3 bases and V by 5 bases; bases with no gene match: 17. The CDR3 region is CASSLLYPSSGSDYEQYF. CDR3 coding DNA: TGTGCCAGCAGTCTTCTCTACCCTTCTAGCGGGAGTGACTACGAGCAGTACTTC.

V and J are TRBV5-4 and TRBJ2-5, with a possible D match to TRBD2 (5 bases). CDR3 length: 15 amino acids. V was cut by 4 bases and J by 5 bases, with 18 bases left in between. The germline V gene has CDR1 SGHNT and CDR2 YYREEE (reference sequence). The CDR3 DNA follows: TGTGCCAGCAGCGACGCCCGGACGGGATGGGAGACCCAGTACTTC. Translated, it gives CASSDARTGWETQYF.

The V call is TRBV27, the J call TRBJ2-1, with D tentatively TRBD1 (5 bases). CDR1 and CDR2 (germline): MNHEY, SMNVEV (reference sequence). Trimming took 5 bases from V and 6 from J, leaving 8 bases between them. CDR3 length equals 12 residues. CDR3 residues: CASSPQGNEQFF. CDR3 sequence (DNA): TGTGCCAGCAGTCCCCAGGGCAATGAGCAGTTCTTC.

This clone was seen more than once but under ten times. J is TRBJ2-7 and V is TRBV7-9; D gene ambiguous. The CDR3 covers 11 residues. V was cut by 4 bases and J by 4 bases, with 5 bases left in between. Germline V gene data show CDR1 as SEHNR and CDR2 as FQNEAQ (reference sequence). In nucleotides, the CDR3 is TGTGCCAGCAGCTCTAAATACGAGCAGTACTTC. Encoded protein: CASSSKYEQYF.

The chain carries TRBV2 and TRBJ1-5; TRBD1 matches at 7 bases. The J segment lost 2 bases and the V segment lost 6 bases, leaving 1 base of the junction unmatched. In germline, CDR1 is SNHLY, CDR2 FYNNEI. CDR3 length: 13 amino acids. In DNA, the CDR3 is TGTGCCAGCAGCCAGGGGGGCAATCAGCCCCAGCATTTT. As protein: CASSQGGNQPQHF.

This rearrangement joins TRBV7-2 to TRBJ1-1; D remains unclear. The CDR3 is 12 residues long. Germline-derived CDR1 and CDR2 are SGHTA and FQGNSA. The V gene lost 2 bases and the J gene lost 4 bases, with 5 bases spanning the gap. CDR3: CASSLRGTEAFF. The CDR3 DNA sequence: TGTGCCAGCAGCTTACGCGGCACTGAAGCTTTCTTT.

The rearrangement joins TRBV9 to TRBJ2-1; 13 nucleotides line up with TRBD2. The CDR3 has 15 amino acids. Germline V lookup: CDR1 SGDLS, CDR2 YYNGEE. V dropped 4 bases and J dropped 5; count of bases not matched to a gene: 3. The DNA for the CDR3 is TGTGCCAGCAGCCTCGGACTAGCGGGAGACAATGAGCAGTTCTTC. Its protein product is CASSLGLAGDNEQFF.

The CDR3 DNA reads as TGTGCCAGTCGACTACAGGGGAAAGGAGTTGGCTACACCTTC. Translating it yields CASRLQGKGVGYTF. The gene calls are TRBV19 and TRBJ1-2, with 7 bases lining up with TRBD1. The CDR3 spans 14 residues. In germline, CDR1 is LNHDA, CDR2 SQIVND (reference sequence). The V and J ends lost 8 bases and 7 bases, in that order; junction bases with no gene match: 13.

The chain is built from TRBV9 and TRBJ2-2; 10 bases fit TRBD1. The CDR3 spans 17 residues. With 3 bases clipped from V and 7 bases from J, the junction kept 12 bases outside the gene matches. The germline gives CDR1 SGDLS, CDR2 YYNGEE. CDR3 sequence reads: CASSAPGTGESNGELFF. The CDR3 DNA is TGTGCCAGCAGCGCCCCCGGGACAGGGGAAAGTAACGGGGAGCTGTTTTTT. Together with reference TRBV9 and TRBJ2-2, the CDR3 gives the full variable domain: DSGVTQTPKHLITATGQRVTLRCSPRSGDLSVYWYQQSLDQGLQFLIQYYNGEERAKGNILERFSAQQFPDLHSELNLSSLELGDSALYFCASSAPGTGESNGELFFGEGSRLTVL.

This clone has a handful of counts. This sequence joins TRBV7-6 and TRBJ1-1, with 8 bases matching TRBD1. CDR3 length: 14 residues. The germline V gene has CDR1 SGHVS and CDR2 FNYEAQ. V gave up 6 bases and J gave up 1 base; unmatched junction bases: 4. CDR3 DNA sequence: TGTGCCAGCAGTATGGGGACAGGGAACACTGAAGCTTTCTTT. Translating gives CASSMGTGNTEAFF.

This clone appeared a single time. This chain joins TRBV6-1 and TRBJ1-3; D gene uncertain. The CDR3 sequence is 16 residues long. The V end was cut by 0 bases, the J end by 0 bases, with 9 bases between. The germline CDR1 and CDR2 sequences are MNHNS and SASEGT. Here the CDR3 DNA reads TGTGCCAGCAGTGAAGCGCCGGCGAGCTCTGGAAACACCATATATTTT. Translation: CASSEAPASSGNTIYF.

The gene calls are TRBV9 and TRBJ2-3; 15 bases agree with TRBD2. The junction had 4 bases not matched to a gene; V was cut back by 4 bases and J by 4 bases. The germline gives CDR1 SGDLS, CDR2 YYNGEE. The CDR3 is 16 amino acids. CDR3 amino acids: CASSPRTSGRADTQYF. The CDR3 DNA follows: TGTGCCAGCAGCCCCCGGACTAGCGGGAGGGCAGATACGCAGTATTTT.

The V gene is TRBV11-2, the J gene TRBJ2-3, with a possible D match to TRBD2 (5 bases). CDR1 and CDR2 from the germline V gene are SGHAT and FQNNGV. The CDR3 covers 15 residues. Trimming took 6 bases from V and 4 from J, leaving 17 bases between them. CDR3 sequence (DNA): TGTGCCAGCAGGCGGAGGAGTGGTGGGGCAGATACGCAGTATTTT. It is translated as CASRRRSGGADTQYF. Full variable domain (rest looked up from reference TRBV11-2 and TRBJ2-3): EAGVAQSPRYKIIEKRQSVAFWCNPISGHATLYWYQQILGQGPKLLIQFQNNGVVDDSQLPKDRFSAERLKGVDSTLKIQPAKLEDSAVYLCASRRRSGGADTQYFGPGTRLTVL.

This clone was seen a handful of times. The chain uses TRBV7-6 and TRBJ1-4; 7 bases match TRBD1. CDR3 length equals 15 residues. Germline CDR1 and CDR2: SGHVS and FNYEAQ. Germline trimming cut 2 bases from V and 8 bases from J; bases unmatched to any gene: 8. This CDR3 reads CASSLTGANVEKLFF. Written as DNA, the CDR3 is TGTGCCAGCAGCTTAACAGGGGCGAACGTCGAAAAACTGTTTTTT.

J is TRBJ1-2 and V is TRBV4-1; maybe TRBD1 (6 bases). Germline assignment: CDR1 MGHRA and CDR2 YSYEKL. V shed 1 base and J shed 0 bases, with 9 bases lying between them. The CDR3 consists of 15 residues. The DNA for the CDR3 is TGCGCCAGCAGCCAAGCCCGGGACACTAACTATGGCTACACCTTC. This encodes CASSQARDTNYGYTF.

Here the CDR3 reads CASSLEQTSLSTDTQYF. Here the CDR3 DNA reads TGTGCCAGCAGCTTGGAGCAGACTAGCCTTAGCACAGATACGCAGTATTTT. The chain carries TRBV5-6 and TRBJ2-3; 7 bases line up with TRBD2. V was clipped by 0 bases and J by 0 bases; unmatched bases: 7. The germline gives CDR1 SGHDT, CDR2 YYEEEE. The CDR3 sequence is 17 residues long.

This clone was seen a single time. The chain has TRBV4-1 and TRBJ2-7; 7 positions agree with TRBD1. Germline CDR1 and CDR2: MGHRA and YSYEKL. V lost 4 bases to trimming and J lost 2 bases; unmatched junction nucleotides: 5. CDR3 length equals 14 residues. The CDR3 nucleotides are TGCGCCAGCAGCCGTACCGGGACAGCCTACGAGCAGTACTTC. Its protein product is CASSRTGTAYEQYF.

This clone was found once. This chain connects TRBV11-3 to TRBJ2-6, with a weak D call TRBD1 (5 bases). Trimming removed 5 bases from V and 4 bases from J, with 9 bases in between. CDR1 and CDR2 (germline): SGHNT, YENEEA. This CDR3 has 14 amino acids. CDR3 protein: CASSGATGANVLTF. The CDR3 coding sequence is TGTGCCAGCAGCGGGGCTACCGGGGCCAACGTCCTGACTTTC.

The chain has TRBV11-2 and TRBJ2-1; D is perhaps TRBD1 (6 bases). V shed 1 base and J shed 6 bases, with 16 bases lying between them. This CDR3 comprises 16 residues. CDR1 is SGHAT and CDR2 is FQNNGV in the germline V gene. This chain's CDR3 is CASSLGPRQAGNEQFF. DNA for the CDR3: TGTGCCAGCAGCTTAGGTCCTCGACAGGCGGGCAATGAGCAGTTCTTC.

The chain carries TRBV5-6 and TRBJ2-3; D call uncertain. Trimming shortened V by 4 bases and J by 0 bases, and 15 bases separated the two germline ends. The CDR3 contains 16 residues. The germline CDR1 and CDR2 sequences are SGHDT and YYEEEE. CDR3 coding DNA: TGTGCCAGCAGCCGGCCCCACTGGACGAGCACAGATACGCAGTATTTT. Its protein is CASSRPHWTSTDTQYF.